This TCR beta chain originates from a study of T-cell memory formation after mild COVID-19. The CDR3 has 15 amino acids. The trim removed 4 bases at V and 0 bases at J, leaving 4 bases unmatched. Germline lookup yields CDR1 LGHDT and CDR2 YNNKEL (reference sequence). TCRdb used MiXCR to reprocess the 5' RACE reads, holding one entry per CDR3 protein. Here the sample spans approximately 350,000 distinct CDR3 sequences, 13% being singletons. This clonotype has only a few counts. The chain joins TRBV3-1 to TRBJ2-5; TRBD1 matches at 8 bases. The sequencing input was PBMCs or a T cell subset sorted from them (not recorded which). The sequence was obtained from a man aged 18-30 years who had mild COVID-19 (a few samples of this study predate the infection). Cell type and time point are not known. The CDR3 nucleotides read TGTGCCAGCAGCCCCGGGACAGGAGACCAAGAGACCCAGTACTTC. Protein sequence: CASSPGTGDQETQYF.